This T cell receptor (beta chain) derives from a study of T-cell memory formation after mild COVID-19. Looking at the study overall: Each donor largely had its own TCR clusters.

TCRdb called the 5' RACE reads again in MiXCR, with one record for every CDR3 protein. The data contain a few hundred thousand distinct CDR3 sequences, about 17% of them singletons. The source of this sequence is a man between 18 and 35 years old who had mild COVID-19 (a few samples of this study predate the infection). Cell type and time point are not known. The sample was PBMCs or a T cell subset sorted from them (not recorded which).

The CDR3 is CASSLEGGVHTEAFF. The CDR3 nucleotides are TGCGCCAGCAGCTTGGAGGGAGGGGTGCACACTGAAGCTTTCTTT. V is TRBV5-1 and J is TRBJ1-1, with a weak D call TRBD1 (5 bases). V lost 0 bases and J lost 3, with 12 bases in between. Per the germline V gene, CDR1 is SGHRS and CDR2 is YFSETQ. This CDR3 spans 15 amino acids.